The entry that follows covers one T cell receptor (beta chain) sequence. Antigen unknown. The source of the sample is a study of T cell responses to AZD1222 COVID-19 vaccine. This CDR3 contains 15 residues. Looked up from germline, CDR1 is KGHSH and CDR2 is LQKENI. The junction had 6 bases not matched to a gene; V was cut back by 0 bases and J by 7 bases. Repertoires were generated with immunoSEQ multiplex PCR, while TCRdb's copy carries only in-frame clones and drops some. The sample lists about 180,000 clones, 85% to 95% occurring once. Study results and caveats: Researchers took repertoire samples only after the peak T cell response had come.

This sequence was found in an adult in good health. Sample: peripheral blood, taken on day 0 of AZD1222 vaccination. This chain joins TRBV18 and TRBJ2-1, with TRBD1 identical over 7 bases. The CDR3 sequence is CASSPPMGQINEQFF. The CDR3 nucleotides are TGTGCCAGCTCACCACCGATGGGACAGATTAATGAGCAGTTCTTC. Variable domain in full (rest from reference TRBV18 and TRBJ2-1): NAGVMQNPRHLVRRRGQEARLRCSPMKGHSHVYWYRQLPEEGLKFMVYLQKENIIDESGMPKERFSAEFPKEGPSILRIQQVVRGDSAAYFCASSPPMGQINEQFFGPGTRLTVL.